This TCR beta chain emerged from a study of T cell responses to AZD1222 COVID-19 vaccine. Study as a whole: Second doses that came at about 4 or about 12 weeks were put together.

Germline CDR1 is LGHDT and CDR2 is YNNKEL (reference sequence). This CDR3 region has 13 residues. The V and J ends lost 3 bases and 7 bases respectively, with 12 bases between them. On this clone: The antigen remains unidentified.

Assay used: immunoSEQ multiplex PCR; TCRdb lists only in-frame clones, some missing. The sample has some 110,000 clones, about 92% seen once; the top ten hold approximately 3%. Overall study findings and caveats: Only a handful of AZD1222 recipients, several in all, had baseline seropositivity. There were mostly white British donors and more females than males, and clonal diversity was possibly underestimated.

The origin of this receptor is an adult in good health. The chain joins TRBV3-1 (or the pseudogene TRBV3-2) to TRBJ1-2, with D tentatively TRBD1 (6 bases). The sample in question was peripheral blood, obtained on day 0 of AZD1222 vaccination. The CDR3 nucleotides read TGTGCCAGCAGCCAGGTCTGGGGGGCTGGCTACACCTTC. It yields the protein CASSQVWGAGYTF.